The following is a T cell receptor (beta chain) sequence with its context. Sequencing was performed with immunoSEQ multiplex PCR; in TCRdb, only in-frame clones are kept and a portion is missing. The sample lists 2 million or so clones, less than 95% occurring once. Trimming shortened V by 0 bases and J by 8 bases, and 17 bases separated the two germline ends. The CDR3 is 16 residues long. Germline-derived CDR1 and CDR2 are SGHDT and YYEEEE. The sample belongs to a study of shared clonotypes between healthy human individuals. Naive CD8 cells lacked CD45RO, underwent positive selection for CCR7 and left out terminally differentiated effector memory CD45RA+ cells.

The clonotype originates from a man aged 18 to 29 in good health. Sequencing input: naive CD8+ T cells sorted from blood. The chain uses TRBV5-6 and TRBJ1-4; D is possibly TRBD1 (6 bases). The CDR3 spells CASSLEQGGIIEKLFF. CDR3 coding DNA: TGTGCCAGCAGCTTGGAACAGGGAGGCATAATAGAAAAACTGTTTTTT.